This T cell receptor beta chain was obtained from a study of technical replicates of blood from a handful of donors. Clones were sequenced by immunoSEQ multiplex PCR, and TCRdb holds only the in-frame ones, with some missing. This table has around 50,000 clones, approximately 95% appearing once. Sequenced material: T cells isolated from PBMCs. This TCR came from a human donor in good health.

In nucleotides, the CDR3 is TGTGCCAGCAGCGCAGCCCAAACAGGCTCTGGAAACACCATATATTTT. Its protein product is CASSAAQTGSGNTIYF. V and J are TRBV7-9 and TRBJ1-3; TRBD1 is a possible D gene (5 bases). This CDR3 spans 16 amino acids. Germline lookup yields CDR1 SEHNR and CDR2 FQNEAQ (reference sequence). Trimming took off 5 bases at V and 0 bases at J, with 14 bases between the two ends.